This TCR beta chain was sequenced in a study of Graves' ophthalmopathy and Graves' hyperthyroidism. The CDR3 sequence is 15 residues long. The J segment lost 5 bases and the V segment lost 3 bases, leaving 11 bases of the junction unmatched. CDR1 is SGDLS and CDR2 is YYNGEE in the germline V gene. This clonotype was recorded many times. Amplifying from RNA transcripts, the study obtained TCR beta CDR3 regions. HTBI-primed RT-PCR formed the first round, and a multiplex PCR formed the second. TCRdb reanalysed the multiplex PCR reads using MiXCR and keeps one entry per CDR3 protein. The data contain nearly 400,000 distinct CDR3 sequences, around 17% of them singletons.

This TCR came from a woman under 30 with Graves' ophthalmopathy. The material sequenced was peripheral blood. This chain uses TRBV9 with TRBJ2-7, with TRBD1 matching over 7 bases. The CDR3, as DNA: TGTGCCAGCAGCGCCCGACAGGGTGGGTTCAACGAGCAGTACTTC. This encodes CASSARQGGFNEQYF.